This is a list of T cell receptor beta chains from one sample in a study of radiotherapy plus CTLA-4 blockade in lung cancer. Assay used: immunoSEQ multiplex PCR; TCRdb lists only in-frame clones, some missing. The sample lists 85,000 to 130,000 clones; over 65% were seen once. Source: peripheral blood, taken from a patient treated with radiotherapy plus ipilimumab. These receptors came from a human donor with non-small cell lung cancer that progressed on radiotherapy plus ipilimumab. Some clones in this sample may be carry-over from other donors' samples. The conserved cysteine and the conserved F or W are not part of the CDR3 here. Some rows mark clone size as missing; the rest say once, few, many or name a class of expanded clone.

NA	TRBV6-5	TRBJ2-1	ASSYSGQGNNEQF
NA	TRBV2	TRBJ2-7	ASRPGTGGPPLNEQY
NA	TRBV5-5	TRBJ2-7	ASSPAQVDYEQY
NA	TRBV18	TRBJ2-7	ASSPGQEVYEQY
medium-sized	TRBV11-2	TRBJ2-7	ASTQSHEQY
NA	TRBV4-3	TRBJ2-4	ASSQDLPWDKNIQY
NA	TRBV19	TRBJ2-1	ASSITGTGDNEQF
NA	TRBV6-5	TRBJ1-2	ASSYEWGAGSYGYT
NA	TRBV10-1	TRBJ1-6	ASSERTGVFSSPLH
once	TRBV11-2	TRBJ1-6	ASRFGPQNSPLH
NA	TRBV18	TRBJ1-3	ASSPGRTRDTIY
few	TRBV2	TRBJ1-3	ASSEASSGNTIY
NA	TRBV2	TRBJ2-1	ASSEALGQPARYEQF
NA	TRBV4-3	TRBJ1-1	ASSQTPEGRSEAF
NA	TRBV7-2	TRBJ2-3	ASSELSDTQY
NA	TRBV5-4	TRBJ2-5	ASSLVGFQETQY
NA	TRBV2	TRBJ1-6	ASIQGILVSYNSPLH
NA	TRBV5-4	TRBJ2-5	ASSLVVGNEETQY
once	TRBV19	TRBJ2-6	ASHQRGAGAYPLGANVLT
NA	TRBV9	TRBJ1-1	ASSEGGQKLEAF
NA	TRBV7-3	TRBJ1-1	ASSLAGRNTEAF
NA	TRBV18	TRBJ1-1	ASSGNRKLEAF
once	TRBV4-2	TRBJ2-3	ASSQVGTGGDRADTQY
NA	TRBV5-5	TRBJ2-5	ASSLKGHSVQETQY
once	TRBV4-3	TRBJ2-2	ASSRQGQGGTGELF
NA	TRBV27	TRBJ1-2	ASSTTTGAYGYT
NA	TRBV4-2	TRBJ1-1	ASSPRRGGEEDTEAF
few	TRBV5-1	TRBJ1-1	ASSFGQGAEAF